This record looks at one T cell receptor (beta chain) sequence and its context. Its specificity is not known. The data are from a study of a mutant IDH1 vaccine in newly diagnosed glioma. Study context: Patients under treatment included approximately 60% males and about 38% females and had a mean age of around 43 years. Prior therapy was radiotherapy, temozolomide, or both; most received both.

Study-level points and caveats: The authors found pseudoprogression apparently unrelated to changes in top peripheral T cell clonotypes.

This sample's time point: week 23, last vaccination. Each dose of the vaccine consisted of 300 ug of mutant IDH1 20-mer peptide, with topical imiquimod. Profiling relied on immunoSEQ multiplex PCR, and the TCRdb table lists in-frame clones only, not all of them. The table records under 70,000 clones, approximately 80% of them present only once. The sequence derives from a man aged 18 to 35 with glioma. The specimen was PBMCs, collected from a glioma patient whose treatment included an IDH1 peptide vaccine.

The CDR3 sequence is CASSQGDREVQPQHF. The CDR3 DNA reads TGCGCCAGCAGCCAAGGGGACAGGGAGGTTCAGCCCCAGCATTTT. The rearrangement joins TRBV4-1 to TRBJ1-5, with TRBD1 matching over 9 bases. This CDR3 is 15 amino acids long. J gave up 6 bases and V 1 base, and 4 bases lay outside the gene matches. Germline-derived CDR1 and CDR2 are MGHRA and YSYEKL.